What follows are 16 T cell receptor beta chains derived from one specimen sequenced in a study of cytomegalovirus exposure and HLA in healthy donors. Use of 60 Vbeta and 13 Jbeta primers characterized the PCR. Only in-frame clones appear in the TCRdb table, and some are missing; sequencing was by immunoSEQ multiplex PCR. The table has about 87,000 clones, about four fifths seen once. Material: PBMCs. The receptors originated from a woman aged 40-49 years in good health and CMV-seronegative.

V and J are TRBV25-1 and TRBJ2-3; D possibly corresponds to TRBD1 (6 bases). The CDR3 spans 15 residues. Trimming shortened V by 1 base and J by 7 bases, and 15 bases separated the two germline ends. Per the germline V gene, CDR1 is MGHDK and CDR2 is SYGVNS. The CDR3 nucleotides are TGTGCCAGCAGTGAATTGTTTGGGACAACCAATACGCAGTATTTT. Protein product: CASSELFGTTNTQYF.

This chain connects TRBV19 to TRBJ2-7; a weak D match, TRBD2 (7 bases). V lost 5 bases and J lost 4, with 12 bases in between. This CDR3 contains 13 residues. Looked up from germline, CDR1 is LNHDA and CDR2 is SQIVND (reference sequence). The CDR3 spells CASSFEGGYEQYF. For the CDR3, the DNA is TGTGCCAGTAGTTTTGAGGGGGGGTACGAGCAGTACTTC.

The V call is TRBV7-2, the J call TRBJ2-3, with D unresolved. The germline gives CDR1 SGHTA, CDR2 FQGNSA. This CDR3 is 13 amino acids long. The V and J ends lost 1 base and 2 bases respectively, with 4 bases between them. CDR3 DNA: TGTGCCAGCAGCTTAGACTACACAGATACGCAGTATTTT. It translates to CASSLDYTDTQYF. Drawing the rest from reference TRBV7-2 and TRBJ2-3, the complete variable domain is GAGVSQSPSNKVTEKGKDVELRCDPISGHTALYWYRQSLGQGLEFLIYFQGNSAPDKSGLPSDRFSAERTGGSVSTLTIQRTQQEDSAVYLCASSLDYTDTQYFGPGTRLTVL.

This chain connects TRBV9 to TRBJ1-6; 9 nucleotides match TRBD1. The germline V gene has CDR1 SGDLS and CDR2 YYNGEE. V was pared by 3 bases and J by 7 bases, with 5 bases of the junction left unmatched. The CDR3 loop spans 15 amino acids. This CDR3 is CASSAGQGGNSPLHF. Written as DNA, the CDR3 is TGTGCCAGCAGCGCGGGACAGGGAGGGAATTCACCCCTCCACTTT.

The chain combines TRBV28 with TRBJ2-7; D perhaps matches TRBD1 (5 bases). Between the trimmed V and J ends, which lost 6 bases and 3 bases, there was a span of 18 bases. The CDR3 is made up of 15 amino acids. Germline CDR1 MDHEN, CDR2 SYDVKM. CDR3 DNA sequence: TGTGCCAGCAGCCGTCCCAGGGCGATCATCTACGAGCAGTACTTC. Translation gives CASSRPRAIIYEQYF.

V usage is TRBV2 and J usage is TRBJ2-5; weak D call: TRBD2 (7 bases). The CDR3 is 17 residues long. The V end was cut by 3 bases, the J end by 5 bases, with 22 bases between. Per the germline V gene, CDR1 is SNHLY and CDR2 is FYNNEI. For the CDR3, the DNA is TGTGCCAGCAGTGAGGGGGCGGGGGTCGCGGGGCTGGAGACCCAGTACTTC. Its translation: CASSEGAGVAGLETQYF. Based on the CDR3 plus reference TRBV2 and TRBJ2-5, the full variable domain is EPEVTQTPSHQVTQMGQEVILRCVPISNHLYFYWYRQILGQKVEFLVSFYNNEISEKSEIFDDQFSVERPDGSNFTLKIRSTKLEDSAMYFCASSEGAGVAGLETQYFGPGTRLLVL.

The chain links TRBV5-1 to TRBJ2-7; maybe TRBD2 (5 bases). The length of the CDR3 is 15 residues. V lost 5 bases and J lost 6, with 21 bases in between. Germline V gives CDR1 SGHRS, CDR2 YFSETQ. CDR3 bases: TGCGCCAGCAGTCTTGGCATGGACTCTAGGCGCGAGCAGTACTTC. Protein sequence: CASSLGMDSRREQYF.

This chain connects TRBV6-6 to TRBJ2-7; 9 bases map to TRBD2. Trimming cost V 6 bases and J 9 bases; bases outside gene matches: 18. Germline V gene data show CDR1 as MNHNY and CDR2 as SVGAGI (reference sequence). The CDR3 length is 16 residues. The CDR3 bases are TGTGCCAGCAGGGCTAGCGGGGAGGGGGGCCTTGGTTGGCAGTACTTC. Protein sequence: CASRASGEGGLGWQYF.

The J gene is TRBJ2-1, the V gene TRBV5-4, with a possible D match to TRBD1 (5 bases). Trimming pared 0 bases from V and 6 bases from J, leaving 7 bases between. Germline V gene lookup returns CDR1 SGHNT and CDR2 YYREEE (reference sequence). The CDR3 sequence is 13 residues long. The CDR3 sequence: CASSLERGNEQFF. In nucleotides, the CDR3 is TGTGCCAGCAGCTTGGAAAGGGGCAATGAGCAGTTCTTC.

V and J are TRBV19 and TRBJ2-7; 8 nucleotides align to TRBD1. V lost 5 bases, J lost 4 bases, and 13 bases stayed unmatched. Germline values: CDR1 LNHDA, CDR2 SQIVND (reference sequence). The CDR3 length is 16 residues. CDR3 nucleotide sequence: TGTGCCAGTAGTTCCGGGGACAGGTCGACTAAGTACGAGCAGTACTTC. Residues: CASSSGDRSTKYEQYF.

Here the CDR3 reads CASSDSWARDEQFF. CDR3 nucleotide sequence: TGTGCCAGCAGTGATTCCTGGGCGAGAGATGAGCAGTTCTTC. V gene TRBV2 combines with J gene TRBJ2-1, with unresolved D. Between the trimmed V and J ends, which lost 3 bases and 8 bases, there was a span of 14 bases. The CDR3 extends over 14 amino acids. The germline V gene encodes CDR1 SNHLY and CDR2 FYNNEI.

The chain carries TRBV5-8 and TRBJ2-4; D gene unclear. CDR3 length: 14 amino acids. V was shortened by 0 bases and J by 6 bases, with 10 bases between the two germline ends. The germline V gene has CDR1 SGHTS and CDR2 YDEGEE. The CDR3 here is CASSLGNRGNIQYF. The CDR3 DNA reads TGTGCCAGCAGCTTGGGTAATCGCGGAAACATTCAGTACTTC.

The CDR3 reads CASSFELRSGQPNYGYTF. In nucleotides, the CDR3 is TGCGCCAGCAGCTTCGAATTGAGATCTGGACAGCCAAACTATGGCTACACCTTC. The chain combines TRBV5-1 with TRBJ1-2, with D possibly being TRBD1 (6 bases). The CDR3 runs to 18 residues. The V end was cut by 2 bases, the J end by 2 bases, with 22 bases between. Germline values: CDR1 SGHRS, CDR2 YFSETQ.

This clone was seen repeatedly, ten times or more. The chain is built from TRBV19 and TRBJ1-4, with D unclear. The V gene lost 3 bases and the J gene lost 4 bases, with 12 bases spanning the gap. The V gene's germline CDR1 is LNHDA and CDR2 SQIVND (reference sequence). The CDR3 runs 15 residues. CDR3: CASSIGTAHNEKLFF. For the CDR3, the DNA is TGTGCCAGTAGTATTGGTACTGCTCATAATGAAAAACTGTTTTTT.

This rearrangement joins TRBV15 to TRBJ2-1, with D maybe TRBD2 (5 bases). Germline CDR1 LNHNV, CDR2 YYDKDF (reference sequence). V shed 3 bases and J shed 7 bases, with 16 bases lying between them. This CDR3 contains 15 residues. The DNA for the CDR3 is TGTGCCACCAGCAGTTTGGCTGACTACAGAAATGAGCAGTTCTTC. Protein product: CATSSLADYRNEQFF.

The chain recombines TRBV5-1 with TRBJ1-1, with D possibly being TRBD1 (6 bases). Germline V gene sequence: CDR1 SGHRS, CDR2 YFSETQ. The CDR3 totals 13 residues. V shed 5 bases and J shed 4 bases, with 12 bases lying between them. CDR3 protein: CASSQGLGTEAFF. As DNA, the CDR3 is TGCGCCAGCAGTCAGGGGCTCGGCACTGAAGCTTTCTTT.